What follows are 6 T cell receptor beta chains derived from one specimen sequenced in a study of T cell clones after liver transplantation (dated 2019 in TCRdb). Library generation was performed with the immunoSEQ multiplex PCR assay. Not all clones reach the TCRdb copy of this immuneACCESS table, which keeps in-frame sequences only. Checked studies attribute under half of the gap to unresolved V genes and leave the rest unexplained. This sample lists about 100,000 clones; approximately 78% were detected once. 0.99% of the sample rests with the top ten. Explained via the paper, the time point label denotes: pre-transplant. This specimen consisted of CD4+ T cells from blood, obtained before liver transplant. These receptors all stem from a human donor who received a liver transplant.

The chain couples TRBV28 to TRBJ1-4; D gene ambiguous. This CDR3 has 13 residues. V lost 5 bases, J lost 15 bases, and 19 bases lay in between. Per the germline V gene, CDR1 is MDHEN and CDR2 is SYDVKM. The CDR3 nucleotides are TGTGCCAGCAGTGAGATTTTCACGCACGAAGTGTTTTTT. Encoded protein: CASSEIFTHEVFF.

V and J are TRBV5-1 and TRBJ2-1; possible D gene TRBD2, 6 bases. Germline V gene data show CDR1 as SGHRS and CDR2 as YFSETQ. The CDR3 contains 14 residues. V dropped 4 bases and J dropped 5 bases, with 13 bases sitting between them. The CDR3 protein is CASSVSSDHNEQFF. The DNA of the CDR3 is TGCGCCAGCAGCGTGTCTAGCGACCACAATGAGCAGTTCTTC.

The genes are TRBV5-1 and TRBJ2-1, with 9 positions matching TRBD1. The V gene end was trimmed by 7 bases and the J gene end by 9 bases; junction bases not matched to a gene: 8. Germline V gene data show CDR1 as SGHRS and CDR2 as YFSETQ. The CDR3 totals 13 residues. The CDR3 here is CASEGQGGGEQFF. The DNA of the CDR3 is TGCGCCAGCGAGGGACAGGGTGGAGGTGAGCAGTTCTTC.

This rearrangement joins TRBV6-1 to TRBJ2-1; a possible D gene is TRBD2 (5 bases). Germline V gene sequence: CDR1 MNHNS, CDR2 SASEGT. V lost 5 bases, J lost 0 bases, and 11 bases lay in between. The CDR3 has 15 residues. This chain's CDR3 is CASSTLTTSYNEQFF. The CDR3 DNA follows: TGTGCCAGCAGTACCCTGACTACCTCCTACAATGAGCAGTTCTTC.

This chain connects TRBV5-3 to TRBJ1-5; D unresolved. TRBV5-3 is an ORF; its function is uncertain. The length of the CDR3 is 11 residues. V lost 4 bases and J lost 7, with 6 bases in between. DNA for the CDR3: TGTGCCAGAAGCCCCCAGCAGCCCCAGCATTTT. Translated: CARSPQQPQHF.

This clone was seen just once. The V gene is TRBV5-1, the J gene TRBJ2-7, with 11 bases matching TRBD1. The junction had 7 bases not matched to a gene; V was cut back by 0 bases and J by 5 bases. CDR1 is SGHRS, CDR2 YFSETQ, per germline. This CDR3 is built from 16 residues. The CDR3 protein is CASSLGFVGQGDEQYF. For the CDR3, the DNA is TGCGCCAGCAGCTTGGGTTTTGTGGGACAGGGGGACGAGCAGTACTTC.